What follows are 29 T cell receptor beta chains derived from one specimen sequenced in a study of beta chain features in type 1 diabetes. Expressed TCRB transcripts got sequenced, as all isolated RNA was reverse transcribed. Some clones are missing from TCRdb's copy, which holds only in-frame ones; the method was immunoSEQ multiplex PCR. This table has about 410,000 clones, around 14% appearing once. The sample taken for sequencing was naive CD4+ T cells from blood. The receptors shown here come from a man aged 30 to 39 in good health.

This clone was detected only a few times. V gene TRBV21-1 combines with J gene TRBJ1-2. TRBV21-1 is a listed pseudogene. CDR3 length equals 13 residues. The CDR3 DNA reads as TGTGCCAGCAGCTTCGGGCTTAACTATGGCTACACCTTC. This encodes CASSFGLNYGYTF.

This clone was counted only a few times. The V and J genes are TRBV7-9 and TRBJ2-5, with D tentatively TRBD1 or TRBD2 (5 bases each). This CDR3 has 16 amino acids. Trimming took 1 base from V and 4 from J, leaving 16 bases between them. Germline V lookup: CDR1 SEHNR, CDR2 FQNEAQ (reference sequence). The CDR3 coding sequence is TGTGCCAGCAGCTTAGACGGTGGGACCATGGGAGAGACCCAGTACTTC. This sequence encodes CASSLDGGTMGETQYF.

This clone has a handful of counts. This sequence joins TRBV14 and TRBJ2-7, with 7 bases identical to TRBD1. This CDR3 is built from 14 residues. Germline V CDR1 and CDR2: SGHDN, FVKESK. V was pared by 4 bases and J by 2 bases, with 5 bases of the junction left unmatched. CDR3 residues: CASSRRQGTYEQYF. In DNA form, the CDR3 reads TGTGCCAGCAGCCGTCGACAGGGAACCTACGAGCAGTACTTC.

This clone has only a few counts. Here the CDR3 reads CASSGGQTRNTIYF. The CDR3, as DNA: TGTGCCAGCAGCGGGGGACAGACGAGAAACACCATATATTTT. The chain recombines TRBV9 with TRBJ1-3, with TRBD1 identical over 7 bases. There are 14 residues in the CDR3. The V gene's germline CDR1 is SGDLS and CDR2 YYNGEE. V shed 3 bases, J shed 5 bases, and the junction held 5 bases outside the gene matches.

This clone was detected a few times. The chain recombines TRBV19 with TRBJ2-3; 8 bases align to TRBD1. The CDR3 covers 14 residues. V shed 7 bases and J 0 bases; nucleotides not matched to a gene: 3. Germline-derived CDR1 and CDR2 are LNHDA and SQIVND (reference sequence). The CDR3 coding sequence is TGTGCCAGTACGCGACAGGGGAGCACAGATACGCAGTATTTT. Amino acids: CASTRQGSTDTQYF.

This clone was counted a few times. The chain links TRBV6-5 to TRBJ2-1; D gene ambiguous. Germline V CDR1 and CDR2: MNHEY, SVGAGI. This CDR3 has 13 amino acids. The germline V and J ends were trimmed by 0 bases and 4 bases, with 4 bases remaining between them. CDR3 DNA sequence: TGTGCCAGCAGTTACTCGGGGTACAATGAGCAGTTCTTC. Protein sequence: CASSYSGYNEQFF.

The chain combines TRBV10-3 with TRBJ2-7; D is ambiguous. The ends were cut back, 2 bases at V and 4 bases at J, with 6 bases in the middle. Germline CDR1 ENHRY, CDR2 SYGVKD. The CDR3 runs to 12 residues. The CDR3, as DNA: TGTGCCATCAGTGAGCGTAGTTACGAGCAGTACGTC. Translated, it gives CAISERSYEQYV.

This chain links TRBV14 with TRBJ2-5; maybe TRBD1 (5 bases). V shed 1 base and J shed 2 bases, with 11 bases lying between them. Germline CDR1 SGHDN, CDR2 FVKESK. This CDR3 region has 15 residues. The CDR3 region is CASSQVPGRQETQYF. The CDR3 region has the DNA TGTGCCAGCAGCCAAGTTCCAGGGCGGCAAGAGACCCAGTACTTC.

This chain joins TRBV30 and TRBJ2-3; 7 nucleotides align to TRBD2. With 1 base clipped from V and 2 bases from J, the junction kept 6 bases outside the gene matches. The germline V gene has CDR1 GTSNPN and CDR2 SVGIG (reference sequence). The CDR3 has 15 residues. CDR3 nucleotide sequence: TGTGCCTGGAGTGGAGGACTAGGGTACACAGATACGCAGTATTTT. As protein: CAWSGGLGYTDTQYF.

This chain uses TRBV7-2 with TRBJ1-2; perhaps TRBD1 as D (6 bases). CDR1 and CDR2 from the germline V gene are SGHTA and FQGNSA. V lost 5 bases and J 3 bases, leaving 13 bases between the germline ends. The CDR3 loop spans 14 amino acids. CDR3 sequence (DNA): TGTGCCAGCAGCACAAAAGGGGGGTACTATGGCTACACCTTC. Translating gives CASSTKGGYYGYTF.

The V call is TRBV5-4, the J call TRBJ2-1; 9 positions agree with TRBD1. Trimming at V came to 7 bases and at J to 5 bases, leaving 13 bases not matched to a gene. Germline CDR1 is SGHNT and CDR2 is YYREEE (reference sequence). This CDR3 is 16 amino acids long. The CDR3 is CASPHVDRGPNNEQFF. In DNA form, the CDR3 reads TGTGCCAGCCCTCACGTGGACAGGGGCCCGAACAATGAGCAGTTCTTC.

This clone was observed a handful of times. This chain uses TRBV9 with TRBJ2-1; no definite D call. The V and J ends lost 2 bases and 3 bases respectively, with 9 bases between them. The CDR3 loop spans 14 amino acids. Germline CDR1 and CDR2: SGDLS and YYNGEE. The CDR3 DNA reads TGTGCCAGCAGCGTGACGGGTAACTACAATGAGCAGTTCTTC. Protein: CASSVTGNYNEQFF.

The sample holds one count of this clone. V usage is TRBV28 and J usage is TRBJ2-7; 8 bases fit TRBD1. The CDR3 sequence is 17 residues long. Per the germline V gene, CDR1 is MDHEN and CDR2 is SYDVKM. The V segment lost 7 bases and the J segment 5 bases; nucleotides outside the gene matches: 19. Here the CDR3 reads CASNSKFYSRGLDEQYV. CDR3 coding DNA: TGTGCCAGCAACTCAAAATTTTACTCCAGGGGGCTGGACGAGCAGTACGTC.

V gene TRBV18 combines with J gene TRBJ2-5, with unresolved D. The CDR3 consists of 14 residues. Germline-derived CDR1 and CDR2 are KGHSH and LQKENI. The germline V and J ends were trimmed by 3 bases and 2 bases, with 10 bases remaining between them. The CDR3 bases are TGTGCCAGCTCACCTAGTTGGGAACAAGAGACCCAGTACTTC. Protein product: CASSPSWEQETQYF.

This chain joins TRBV25-1 and TRBJ1-1; 9 positions match TRBD1. The length of the CDR3 is 15 residues. V lost 4 bases and J lost 4; bases outside the gene matches: 7. Germline assignment: CDR1 MGHDK and CDR2 SYGVNS. This CDR3 reads CASSALTGGPTEAFF. For the CDR3, the DNA is TGTGCCAGCAGTGCCTTGACAGGGGGGCCCACTGAAGCTTTCTTT.

This chain connects TRBV18 to TRBJ1-2, with D possibly TRBD1 on 5 matching bases. V gave up 4 bases and J gave up 6 bases, with 18 bases separating them. Germline CDR1 is KGHSH and CDR2 is LQKENI. This CDR3 has 15 amino acids. The CDR3 DNA reads as TGTGCCAGCTCACTGGCGACAGCTTCCCATAATGGCTACACCTTC. Its translation is CASSLATASHNGYTF.

V and J are TRBV25-1 and TRBJ2-2; D is possibly TRBD1 (6 bases). Between the trimmed V and J ends, which lost 2 bases and 6 bases, there was a span of 13 bases. This CDR3 comprises 15 residues. Looked up from germline, CDR1 is MGHDK and CDR2 is SYGVNS. The CDR3: CASSERGRGAGELFF. The CDR3 bases are TGTGCCAGCAGTGAAAGGGGGAGAGGGGCCGGGGAGCTGTTTTTT.

Only a few counts were recorded for this clone. The rearrangement links TRBV6-5 to TRBJ2-1; D is ambiguous. V was cut by 5 bases and J by 9 bases, with 20 bases left in between. Looked up from germline, CDR1 is MNHEY and CDR2 is SVGAGI. The CDR3 spans 15 residues. CDR3 loop: CASSPILTRRFEQFF. CDR3 bases: TGTGCCAGCAGTCCAATCCTGACTCGAAGGTTTGAGCAGTTCTTC.

This clone was found a few times. J is TRBJ2-2 and V is TRBV18; 8 bases line up with TRBD1. This CDR3 has 16 amino acids. Germline values: CDR1 KGHSH, CDR2 LQKENI. Trimming removed 3 bases from V and 4 bases from J; junction bases left unmatched: 7. In nucleotides, the CDR3 is TGTGCCAGCTCACCGGATGGACAGGGAGGCACCGGGGAGCTGTTTTTT. It specifies CASSPDGQGGTGELFF.

This clone was seen more than once but under ten times. The chain links TRBV23-1 to TRBJ2-3; tentatively, D is TRBD1 (6 bases). TRBV23-1 is recorded as an ORF, its role being uncertain. V was clipped by 1 base and J by 3 bases, with 11 bases between them. This CDR3 region has 15 residues. In DNA, the CDR3 is TGCGCCAGCAGTCAATGGACAGAAGAAACAGATACGCAGTATTTT. This encodes CASSQWTEETDTQYF.

This clone has just a few counts. This chain joins TRBV19 and TRBJ2-7; 10 positions agree with TRBD2. The germline gives CDR1 LNHDA, CDR2 SQIVND (reference sequence). This CDR3 has 15 amino acids. The J segment lost 4 bases and the V segment lost 3 bases, leaving 6 bases of the junction unmatched. CDR3 DNA sequence: TGTGCCAGTAGTATTACGCTAGCGGGAGTGTACGAGCAGTACGTC. It translates to CASSITLAGVYEQYV.

This clone appeared a few times. J is TRBJ1-2 and V is TRBV29-1; TRBD1 agrees at 9 bases. CDR3 length: 14 residues. Trimming cost V 8 bases and J 5 bases; bases outside gene matches: 12. The V gene's germline CDR1 is SQVTM and CDR2 ANQGSEA. CDR3 in DNA: TGCAGCACGGGACCGGGACAGGGCCAATATGGCTACACCTTC. This translates into CSTGPGQGQYGYTF.

This clone has just a few counts. J is TRBJ2-2 and V is TRBV25-1, with 10 bases that match TRBD2. The V segment lost 3 bases and the J segment 2 bases; nucleotides outside the gene matches: 3. The germline V gene encodes CDR1 MGHDK and CDR2 SYGVNS. The CDR3 has 16 residues. This CDR3 reads CASSDTSGANTGELFF. For the CDR3, the DNA is TGTGCCAGCAGTGATACTAGCGGGGCCAACACCGGGGAGCTGTTTTTT.

This chain uses TRBV6-1 with TRBJ2-6; D unresolved. Germline V lookup: CDR1 MNHNS, CDR2 SASEGT. Trimming shortened V by 4 bases and J by 2 bases, and 9 bases separated the two germline ends. The CDR3 covers 15 residues. The CDR3 sequence: CASSVGTPGANVLTF. CDR3 nucleotides: TGTGCCAGCAGTGTGGGTACACCTGGGGCCAACGTCCTGACTTTC.

CDR3 sequence (DNA): TGTGCCAGCAGCCCAGACCCGAATCAGCCCCAGCATTTT. Encoded protein: CASSPDPNQPQHF. The rearrangement links TRBV7-9 to TRBJ1-5; D is ambiguous. Trimming left V 5 bases short and J 4 bases short, with 9 bases between. The CDR3 has 13 amino acids. The germline CDR1 and CDR2 sequences are SEHNR and FQNEAQ (reference sequence).

This sequence joins TRBV4-3 and TRBJ2-1, with 8 bases aligning to TRBD2. The trim removed 2 bases at V and 5 bases at J, leaving 8 bases unmatched. Germline V gene lookup returns CDR1 LGHNA and CDR2 YSLEER. There are 16 residues in the CDR3. CDR3 bases: TGCGCCAGCAGCCAACGGTTGGCGGGAGGCCACAATGAGCAGTTCTTC. Encoded protein: CASSQRLAGGHNEQFF.

The V gene is TRBV29-1, the J gene TRBJ1-2, with no clear D. The V end was cut by 2 bases, the J end by 8 bases, with 15 bases between. Germline lookup yields CDR1 SQVTM and CDR2 ANQGSEA. This CDR3 is 13 amino acids long. DNA of the CDR3: TGCAGCGTTGAACCGCTTGGTCGTGAAGGCTACACCTTC. Protein: CSVEPLGREGYTF. Full variable domain (rest looked up from reference TRBV29-1 and TRBJ1-2): SAVISQKPSRDICQRGTSLTIQCQVDSQVTMMFWYRQQPGQSLTLIATANQGSEATYESGFVIDKFPISRPNLTFSTLTVSNMSPEDSSIYLCSVEPLGREGYTFGSGTRLTVV.

The sample holds a few counts of this clone. J is TRBJ2-5 and V is TRBV7-9; D uncertain. Germline values: CDR1 SEHNR, CDR2 FQNEAQ (reference sequence). The V gene lost 4 bases and the J gene lost 4 bases, with 10 bases spanning the gap. This CDR3 comprises 13 residues. The CDR3 nucleotides are TGTGCCAGCAGCTCGCTATTTGCAGAGACCCAGTACTTC. Protein sequence: CASSSLFAETQYF.

V gene TRBV10-3 combines with J gene TRBJ2-4; 9 bases fit TRBD1. V shed 11 bases, J shed 0 bases, and the junction held 8 bases outside the gene matches. The CDR3 is 15 residues long. The germline V gene has CDR1 ENHRY and CDR2 SYGVKD. The DNA of the CDR3 is TGTGCCGTTATACAGGGGGCTCTAGCCAAAAACATTCAGTACTTC. Amino acid sequence: CAVIQGALAKNIQYF.